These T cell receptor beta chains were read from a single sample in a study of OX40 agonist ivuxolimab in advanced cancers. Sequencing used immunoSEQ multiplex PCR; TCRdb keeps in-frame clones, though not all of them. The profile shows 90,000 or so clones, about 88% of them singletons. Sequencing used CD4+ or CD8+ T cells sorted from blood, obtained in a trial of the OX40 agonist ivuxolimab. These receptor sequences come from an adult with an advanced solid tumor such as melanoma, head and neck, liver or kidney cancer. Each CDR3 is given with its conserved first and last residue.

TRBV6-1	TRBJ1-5	CASISETGGGQPQHF
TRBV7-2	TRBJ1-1	CASSYEARGAGEAFF
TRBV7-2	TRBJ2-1	CASSRQIPSYNEQFF
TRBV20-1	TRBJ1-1	CSAAHPGQAFF
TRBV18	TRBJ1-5	CASSPRGEGPQHF
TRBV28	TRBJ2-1	CASSLAGGYNEQFF
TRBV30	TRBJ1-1	CAWAGGGGTEAFF
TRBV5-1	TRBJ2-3	CASSLESDTDTQYF
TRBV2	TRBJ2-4	CASRAGLLGRKNIQYF
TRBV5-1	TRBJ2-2	CASSLTGRLTGELFF
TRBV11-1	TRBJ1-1	CASSLVLVNTEAFF
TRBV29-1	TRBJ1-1	CSDVGTGNTEAFF
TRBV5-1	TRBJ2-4	CASSATTGSGTKNIQYF
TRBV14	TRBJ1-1	CASSHHWAQGNTEAFF
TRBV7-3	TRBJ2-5	CASSLGQAGQETQYF
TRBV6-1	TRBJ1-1	CASTGGASEAFF
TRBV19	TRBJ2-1	CASKEDRVNEQFF